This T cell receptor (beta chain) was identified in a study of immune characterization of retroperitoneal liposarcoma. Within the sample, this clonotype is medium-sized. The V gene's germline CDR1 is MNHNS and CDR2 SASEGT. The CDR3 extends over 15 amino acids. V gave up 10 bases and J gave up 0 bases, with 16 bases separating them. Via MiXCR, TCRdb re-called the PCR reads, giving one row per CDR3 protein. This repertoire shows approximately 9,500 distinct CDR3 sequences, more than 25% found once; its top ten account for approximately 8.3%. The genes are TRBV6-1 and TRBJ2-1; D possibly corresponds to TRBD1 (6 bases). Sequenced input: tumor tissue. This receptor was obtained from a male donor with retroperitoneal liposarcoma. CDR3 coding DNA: TGTGCCACCCGAAACAGGGATAGCTCCTACAATGAGCAGTTCTTC. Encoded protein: CATRNRDSSYNEQFF.